The TCR beta chain described here comes from a study of CD8+CD57+ T cells in acquired aplastic anemia. Worth noting for this clonotype: Its matching antigen is unknown.

Template material for TCR beta VDJ and CDR3 profiling consisted of genomic DNA. TCRdb re-analysed the reads in MiXCR, keeping a single row per CDR3 protein. This table has 150,000 to 200,000 distinct CDR3 sequences, about half appearing once. Looked up from germline, CDR1 is SGHRS and CDR2 is YFSETQ. Between the trimmed V and J ends, which lost 5 bases and 9 bases, there was a span of 17 bases. This CDR3 is 13 amino acids long. All patients picked for sequencing had shown, by flow cytometry, an expansion of CD8+CD57+ cells. Broader study findings: Some 30 was the count of CD8+ CDR3 sequences that patients shared with controls.

This receptor was taken from a human donor with aplastic anemia. The chain recombines TRBV5-1 with TRBJ2-5; D is ambiguous. Input material: sorted CD4+, CD8+, or CD8+CD57+ T cells (not recorded which) from PBMCs. The chain's CDR3 is CASSFGPDLAQYF. Written as DNA, the CDR3 is TGCGCCAGCAGTTTTGGCCCCGATTTAGCCCAGTACTTC.